This TCR beta chain originates from a study of T cells in Graves' hyperthyroidism and ophthalmopathy. General observations from the study: Blood samples included most of the expanded thyroid clonotypes exceeding 0.001.

What was amplified from RNA transcripts were TCR beta CDR3 regions. RT-PCR in the first round (using the HTBI primer set) targeted the TCR CDR3. In TCRdb, the multiplex PCR reads were re-called with MiXCR into one record per CDR3 protein. There are about 560,000 distinct CDR3 sequences in the sample; roughly a sixth occur only once, and about 18% lies in the top ten. The length of the CDR3 is 16 residues. Germline V CDR1 and CDR2: MNHNS, SASEGT. V shed 6 bases, J shed 1 base, and the junction held 11 bases outside the gene matches. This clonotype was seen only a few times. What it binds is unknown. Material for sequencing was blood. The clonotype comes from a young woman with Graves' hyperthyroidism. The chain couples TRBV6-1 to TRBJ2-5; 7 nucleotides match TRBD1. The CDR3 reads CASSLQTGVSQETQYF. The CDR3, as DNA: TGTGCCAGCAGCCTACAAACAGGGGTTTCCCAAGAGACCCAGTACTTC.